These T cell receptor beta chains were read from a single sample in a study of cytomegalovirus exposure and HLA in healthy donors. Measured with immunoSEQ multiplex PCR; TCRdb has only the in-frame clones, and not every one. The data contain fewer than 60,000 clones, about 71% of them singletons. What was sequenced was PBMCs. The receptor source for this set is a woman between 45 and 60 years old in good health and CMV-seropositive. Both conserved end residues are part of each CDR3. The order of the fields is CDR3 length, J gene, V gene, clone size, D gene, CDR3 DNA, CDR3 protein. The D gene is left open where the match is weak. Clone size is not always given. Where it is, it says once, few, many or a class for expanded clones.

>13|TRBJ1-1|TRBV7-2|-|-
TGTGCCAGCAGCTTATCGGGTCAAACCCAAGCTTTCTTT
CASSLSGQTQAFF
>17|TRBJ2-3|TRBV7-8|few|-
TGTGCCAGCAGCTCCAGCTGGGACTTAAAGGGCACAGATACGCAGTATTTT
CASSSSWDLKGTDTQYF
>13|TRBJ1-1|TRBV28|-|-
TGTGCCAGCAGTCCACATGAAGTGACTGAAGCTTTCTTT
CASSPHEVTEAFF
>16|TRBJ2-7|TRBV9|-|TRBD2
TGTGCCAGCAGCGTAGCGTCGGAGAGGGCCGGGGGGGAGCAGTACTTC
CASSVASERAGGEQYF
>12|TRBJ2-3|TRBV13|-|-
TGTGCCAGCAGCTCCACAGGGTATGCGCAGTATTTT
CASSSTGYAQYF
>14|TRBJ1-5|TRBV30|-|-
TGTGCCTGGAGTGAAACAGGGTGGTATCAGCCCCAGCATTTT
CAWSETGWYQPQHF
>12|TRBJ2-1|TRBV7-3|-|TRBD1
TGTGCCAGCAGTAGACAGGGGAATGAGCAGTTCTTC
CASSRQGNEQFF
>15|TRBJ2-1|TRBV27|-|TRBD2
TGTGCCAGCAGTCGGAGCGGGGGGGGATCCAATGAGCAGTTCTTC
CASSRSGGGSNEQFF
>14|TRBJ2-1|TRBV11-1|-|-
TGTGCCAGCAGCTTAGCGGGGCCCTACAATGAGCAGTTCTTC
CASSLAGPYNEQFF
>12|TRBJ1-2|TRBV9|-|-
TGTGCCAGCCATAGGGGGTCGAATGGCTACACCTTC
CASHRGSNGYTF
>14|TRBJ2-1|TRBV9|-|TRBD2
TGTGCCAGCAGCGTAGGTGGTAGCGGGAGGGAGCAGTTCTTC
CASSVGGSGREQFF
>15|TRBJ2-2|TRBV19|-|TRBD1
TGTGCCAGTTCGAGCGGGACAGGGGGTACCGGGGAGCTGTTTTTT
CASSSGTGGTGELFF
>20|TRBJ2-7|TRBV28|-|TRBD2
TGTGCCAGCAAGGCAGGGAAGGGACTAGCGGGAGGTGTAGGTAACTACGAGCAGTACTTC
CASKAGKGLAGGVGNYEQYF
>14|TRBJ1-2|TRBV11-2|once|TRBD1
TGTGCCAGCAGCTGGGGCCAGGGGGCCTATGGCTACACCTTC
CASSWGQGAYGYTF
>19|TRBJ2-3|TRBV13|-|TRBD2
TGTGCCAGCAGCTCCACGGCAATAGCGGGGGGGGGACGCACAGATACGCAGTATTTT
CASSSTAIAGGGRTDTQYF
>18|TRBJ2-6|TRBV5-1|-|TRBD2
TGCGCCAGCAGCTTGTCTAGCGGGGGGCGCTCTGGGGCCAACGTCCTGACTTTC
CASSLSSGGRSGANVLTF
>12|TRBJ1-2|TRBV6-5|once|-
TGTGCCAGCAGTTTTAGGGGTAATGGCTACACCTTC
CASSFRGNGYTF
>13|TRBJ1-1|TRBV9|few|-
TGTGCCAGCAGCGCCACGGTAACAGGGACGTCTTTCTTT
CASSATVTGTSFF
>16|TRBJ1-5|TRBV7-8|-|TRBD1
TGTGCCAGCAGCCGAGGGGGCGATTGGTCAGTTCAGCCCCAGCATTTT
CASSRGGDWSVQPQHF
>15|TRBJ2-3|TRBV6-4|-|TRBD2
TGTGCCAGCAGCGGACTAGCGGGAGGCACAGATACGCAGTATTTT
CASSGLAGGTDTQYF
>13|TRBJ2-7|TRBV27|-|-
TGTGCCAGCAGTTTGCCCCCCGCGGGCGAGCAGTACTTC
CASSLPPAGEQYF
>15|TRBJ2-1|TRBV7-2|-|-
TGTGCCAGCAGCGTGAGCGCGGGAAACATCCATGAGCAGTTCTTC
CASSVSAGNIHEQFF
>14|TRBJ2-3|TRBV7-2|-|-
TGTGCCAGCAGCTTTGGGGCCTTCACAGATACGCAGTATTTT
CASSFGAFTDTQYF
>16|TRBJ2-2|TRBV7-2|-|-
TGTGCCAGCAGCCCTTGGACAGCCCTTAACACCGGGGAGCTGTTTTTT
CASSPWTALNTGELFF
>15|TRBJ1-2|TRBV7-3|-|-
TGTGCCAGCAGCTTAGCCTGGGGGCTGAACTATGGCTACACCTTC
CASSLAWGLNYGYTF
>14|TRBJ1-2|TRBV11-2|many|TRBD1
TGTGCCAGCGGCGACAGGGGCGTCCTTTATGGCTACACCTTC
CASGDRGVLYGYTF
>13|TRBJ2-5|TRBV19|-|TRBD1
TGTGCCAGTAGAGACGGACAGGGAGAGACCCAGTACTTC
CASRDGQGETQYF
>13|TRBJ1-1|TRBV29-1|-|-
TGCAGCGTTGCCTCCGGGGAATACACTGAAGCTTTCTTT
CSVASGEYTEAFF
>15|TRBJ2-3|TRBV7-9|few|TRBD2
TGTGCCAGCAGCCGGACCGGGGGGGCCGGAGATACGCAGTATTTT
CASSRTGGAGDTQYF
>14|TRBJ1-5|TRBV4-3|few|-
TGCGCCAGCAGCCAAGAGTCTGCTAGTCAGCCCCAGCATTTT
CASSQESASQPQHF
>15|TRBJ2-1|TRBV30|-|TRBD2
TGTGCCTGGAGTGTCGGGACTAGCGGGATTCTGGAGCAGTTCTTC
CAWSVGTSGILEQFF
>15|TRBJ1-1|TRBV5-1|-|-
TGCGCCAGCAGCCCAGGTTACGGGGTGGACACTGAAGCTTTCTTT
CASSPGYGVDTEAFF
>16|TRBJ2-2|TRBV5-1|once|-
TGCGCCAGCAGCTTTAGCGGTCCGGGATTGTCCGGGGAGCTGTTTTTT
CASSFSGPGLSGELFF
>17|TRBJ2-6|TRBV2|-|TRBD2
TGTGCCAGCAGCCCCCGGGCGGGGGGGCCTGGGGCCAACGTCCTGACTTTC
CASSPRAGGPGANVLTF
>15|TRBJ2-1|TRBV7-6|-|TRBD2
TGTGCCAGCAGCTTGAGCCCTGCTGCGGGGGGCGAGCAGTTCTTC
CASSLSPAAGGEQFF
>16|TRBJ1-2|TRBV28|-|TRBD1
TGTGCCAGCAGGACAGGGATAGGGCCCCCTAACTATGGCTACACCTTC
CASRTGIGPPNYGYTF
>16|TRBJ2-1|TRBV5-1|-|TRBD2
TGCGCCAGCAGCTTGGGGGCTAGCGGTTTATACAATGAGCAGTTCTTC
CASSLGASGLYNEQFF
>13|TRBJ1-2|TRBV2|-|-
TGTGCCAGCAGTGAAAAGCGTGGCTATGGCTACACCTTC
CASSEKRGYGYTF
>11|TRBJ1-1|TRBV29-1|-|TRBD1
TGCAGCGTCGACAGGGGGGCTGAAGCTTTCTTT
CSVDRGAEAFF
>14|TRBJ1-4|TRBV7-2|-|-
TGTGCCAGCAGCTTAGTATGGAGAAATGAAAAACTGTTTTTT
CASSLVWRNEKLFF
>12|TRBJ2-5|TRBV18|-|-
TGTGCCAGCTCACCACCCCGGGAGACCCAGTACTTC
CASSPPRETQYF
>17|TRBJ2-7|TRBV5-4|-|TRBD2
TGTGCCAGCAGATCCTACCTAGCGGTGAAAGGCCGCTACGAGCAGTACTTC
CASRSYLAVKGRYEQYF
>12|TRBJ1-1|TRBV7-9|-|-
TGTGCCAGCCACCCGGGGTGGGGTGAAGCTTTCTTT
CASHPGWGEAFF
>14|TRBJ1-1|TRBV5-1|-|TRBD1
TGCGCCAGCACTCTACGACAGGGTGGCGCTGAAGCTTTCTTT
CASTLRQGGAEAFF
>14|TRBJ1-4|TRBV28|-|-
TGTGCCAGCACCCAAGGGGTACTAAGTGAAAAACTGTTTTTT
CASTQGVLSEKLFF
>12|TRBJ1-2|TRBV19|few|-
TGTGCCAGTAGTATTGGGCTCCGGGAATACACCTTC
CASSIGLREYTF
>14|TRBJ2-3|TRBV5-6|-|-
TGTGCCAGCACCCGGGGTGGGTTCACAGATACGCAGTATTTT
CASTRGGFTDTQYF
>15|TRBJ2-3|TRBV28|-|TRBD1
TGTGCCAGCAGTCCGACTCCAGGGGGTACAGATACGCAGTATTTT
CASSPTPGGTDTQYF
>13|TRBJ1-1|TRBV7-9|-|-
TGTGCCAGCAGCCTCTTTGAGGGGGGGGAAGCTTTCTTT
CASSLFEGGEAFF
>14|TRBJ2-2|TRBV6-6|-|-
TGTGCCAGCAGTTATTCGGTGAACACCGGGGAGCTGTTTTTT
CASSYSVNTGELFF
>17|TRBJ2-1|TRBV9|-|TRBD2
TGTGCCAGCAGCAGAGGCCTGACTAGCGGGAGTGGCGATGAGCAGTTCTTC
CASSRGLTSGSGDEQFF